This T cell receptor beta chain was sequenced in a study of blood T cell repertoires in COVID-19. As for the study in general: Whether acute or convalescent, the COVID-19 samples came from the United States, Italy and Spain.

V was clipped by 4 bases and J by 6 bases, with 10 bases between them. CDR1 is MNHEY and CDR2 is SVGAGI in the germline V gene. The CDR3 extends over 13 amino acids. Authors' analysis steps: Amplification of reference gene primers provided the estimated nucleated cell counts. Assay used: immunoSEQ multiplex PCR; TCRdb lists only in-frame clones, some missing. V, J and clone size were drawn from that table, and D and trimming were deduced from the DNA. The sample yields approximately 240,000 clones, about 83% seen once. This sequence joins TRBV6-5 and TRBJ2-4; perhaps TRBD1 as D (5 bases). Sequences were obtained from peripheral blood. The receptor was isolated from a human donor in a cohort sampled during active COVID-19. The DNA of the CDR3 is TGTGCCAGCAGTTCACCTCAGGGAAACATTCAGTACTTC. Its protein product is CASSSPQGNIQYF.